Presented here are 22 T cell receptor beta chains from one specimen sequenced in a study of CD8 T cells in ankylosing spondylitis. TCRdb re-called the 5' RACE reads through MiXCR, storing one row per CDR3 protein. Of around 130,000 distinct CDR3 sequences listed, 7% to 10% are singletons. Sequenced: blood, either unsorted or a sorted T cell fraction (not recorded which). These receptors all stem from a male donor with ankylosing spondylitis or in good health (not recorded which).

The V and J genes are TRBV10-3 and TRBJ2-7, with D tentatively TRBD1 or TRBD2 (6 bases each). Trimming stripped 4 bases from V and 2 bases from J, with 21 bases between. CDR3 length: 17 amino acids. Germline V gene data show CDR1 as ENHRY and CDR2 as SYGVKD. CDR3 DNA sequence: TGTGCCATCAGTGGGGGAGGCCCGGGACACGGTACCTACGAGCAGTACTTC. This gives the protein CAISGGGPGHGTYEQYF.

This clonotype was counted ten times or more. This chain connects TRBV20-1 to TRBJ2-7; 9 bases align to TRBD2. This CDR3 has 15 amino acids. V shed 0 bases and J 6 bases; nucleotides not matched to a gene: 9. The germline V gene has CDR1 DFQATT and CDR2 SNEGSKA (reference sequence). The CDR3 reads CSARETAGGLLEQYF. The CDR3 region has the DNA TGCAGTGCTAGAGAGACGGCGGGAGGGCTCCTCGAGCAGTACTTC.

The chain is built from TRBV2 and TRBJ2-3; 9 bases map to TRBD2. Trimming at V came to 8 bases and at J to 4 bases, leaving 19 bases not matched to a gene. The CDR3 is 18 residues long. The V gene's germline CDR1 is SNHLY and CDR2 FYNNEI. This CDR3 is CASCSIFYAGGFPDTQYF. For the CDR3, the DNA is TGTGCCAGCTGTTCGATATTCTATGCGGGAGGGTTTCCAGATACGCAGTATTTT.

Many counts were recorded for this clonotype. The chain carries TRBV7-8 and TRBJ2-3; 11 positions match TRBD2. The germline CDR1 and CDR2 sequences are SGHVS and FQNEAQ. The ends lost 5 bases at V and 6 bases at J; junction bases unmatched: 10. This CDR3 comprises 16 residues. This chain's CDR3 is CASSRGTSGVLDTQYF. The CDR3 DNA is TGTGCCAGCAGCAGAGGGACTAGCGGAGTTCTGGATACGCAGTATTTT.

The V gene is TRBV7-8, the J gene TRBJ2-3, with 7 bases lining up with TRBD2. The germline V gene has CDR1 SGHVS and CDR2 FQNEAQ. J was trimmed by 6 bases and V by 0 bases; bases with no gene match: 9. This CDR3 comprises 16 residues. The CDR3 DNA reads as TGTGCCAGCAGCTTAGCCAGCGGGATGGGCGTGGATACGCAGTATTTT. Its protein is CASSLASGMGVDTQYF.

This clonotype was seen ten or more times. This chain joins TRBV20-1 and TRBJ2-7; TRBD2 agrees at 9 bases. Germline V gene lookup returns CDR1 DFQATT and CDR2 SNEGSKA (reference sequence). The CDR3 covers 15 residues. V lost 2 bases, J lost 2 bases, and 7 bases stayed unmatched. This CDR3 is CSARPGLARTYEQYF. DNA of the CDR3: TGCAGTGCTAGACCCGGACTAGCGCGAACCTACGAGCAGTACTTC.

This clonotype was counted ten times or more. The chain employs TRBV20-1 and TRBJ2-7; TRBD1 is a possible D gene (5 bases). The CDR3 is 15 residues long. Germline-derived CDR1 and CDR2 are DFQATT and SNEGSKA (reference sequence). Trimming took off 6 bases at V and 0 bases at J, with 18 bases between the two ends. The CDR3 spells CSADPVAGSSYEQYF. In DNA form, the CDR3 reads TGCAGTGCCGACCCCGTCGCAGGGTCCTCCTACGAGCAGTACTTC.

This clonotype has just a few counts. The gene calls are TRBV9 and TRBJ2-1; 9 bases match TRBD1. V gave up 3 bases and J gave up 3 bases; unmatched junction bases: 16. There are 19 residues in the CDR3. Germline CDR1 reads SGDLS; CDR2 reads YYNGEE. CDR3 sequence (DNA): TGTGCCAGCAGCGCCTCCCACACAGGGGGCGTTTTGAACTACAATGAGCAGTTCTTC. This translates into CASSASHTGGVLNYNEQFF.

This clonotype was counted ten times or more. The CDR3 coding sequence is TGCAGTGCCCCGCAGGGGGAGGCCCAAGAGACCCAGTACTTC. It codes for CSAPQGEAQETQYF. This rearrangement joins TRBV20-1 to TRBJ2-5; a possible D gene is TRBD1 (7 bases). CDR3 length equals 14 residues. Trimming took 6 bases from V and 1 from J, leaving 15 bases between them. Germline V lookup: CDR1 DFQATT, CDR2 SNEGSKA (reference sequence).

This clonotype was counted between two and nine times. CDR3: CASSLGTGRTGELFF. The CDR3, as DNA: TGTGCCAGCAGCCTGGGGACAGGGAGGACCGGGGAGCTGTTTTTT. The chain couples TRBV12-3 or TRBV12-4 to TRBJ2-2, with TRBD1 matching 9 bases. CDR3 length: 15 residues. V lost 6 bases to trimming and J lost 5 bases; unmatched junction nucleotides: 7.

The table lists this clonotype with many counts. The rearrangement joins TRBV5-1 to TRBJ1-2; 9 bases fit TRBD1. Germline V CDR1 and CDR2: SGHRS, YFSETQ. The V gene end was trimmed by 7 bases and the J gene end by 4 bases; junction bases not matched to a gene: 14. The length of the CDR3 is 16 residues. CDR3 nucleotides: TGCGCCAGCGCAAACGGGGACAGGGACTACTCCTATGGCTACACCTTC. It translates to CASANGDRDYSYGYTF.

This clonotype has at least ten counts. CDR3 sequence reads: CASRTSGQGNTEAFF. In DNA form, the CDR3 reads TGCGCCAGCAGGACGAGCGGACAGGGGAACACTGAAGCTTTCTTT. The chain employs TRBV5-1 and TRBJ1-1; 8 nucleotides match TRBD1. Per germline, CDR1 SGHRS and CDR2 YFSETQ. The V segment lost 5 bases and the J segment 1 base; nucleotides outside the gene matches: 7. The CDR3 extends over 15 amino acids.

This clonotype was detected ten times or more. This sequence joins TRBV12-3 or TRBV12-4 and TRBJ2-2, with a possible D match to TRBD2 (6 bases). The CDR3 length is 14 residues. V was trimmed by 3 bases and J by 2 bases, leaving 7 bases between them. CDR3 bases: TGTGCCAGCAGTTTCGGGGGTAACACCGGGGAGCTGTTTTTT. This sequence encodes CASSFGGNTGELFF.

This clonotype occurred a few times. CDR3 in amino acids: CASSRTRPQGTGELFF. CDR3 DNA sequence: TGTGCCAGCAGCCGAACAAGACCTCAGGGCACCGGGGAGCTGTTTTTT. The chain combines TRBV7-8 with TRBJ2-2; maybe TRBD1 (5 bases). Germline V gene sequence: CDR1 SGHVS, CDR2 FQNEAQ. CDR3 size: 16 residues. The V end was cut by 5 bases, the J end by 4 bases, with 17 bases between.

Comments on this clonotype: A read error is possible here, since a much larger clone lies one base away. The DNA of the CDR3 is TGCAGGGGGGGTGGAGAACACAATGAGCAGTTCTTC. This codes for CRGGGEHNEQFF. V and J are TRBV20-1 and TRBJ2-1; D possibly corresponds to TRBD2 (6 bases). CDR3 length: 12 amino acids. Germline CDR1 DFQATT, CDR2 SNEGSKA (reference sequence).

This clonotype is labeled as medium-sized. The chain carries TRBV12-3 or TRBV12-4 and TRBJ1-2; D remains ambiguous. This CDR3 is 13 amino acids long. V lost 3 bases, J lost 8 bases, and 13 bases lay in between. The DNA for the CDR3 is TGTGCCAGCAGTTTGCGGATTGTGAGCGGCTACACCTTC. Translating it yields CASSLRIVSGYTF.

Only a few counts were recorded for this clonotype. The gene calls are TRBV5-1 and TRBJ1-2; 7 positions match TRBD1. Germline CDR1 and CDR2: SGHRS and YFSETQ. V dropped 0 bases and J dropped 8; count of bases not matched to a gene: 4. The CDR3 length is 13 residues. The CDR3 coding sequence is TGCGCCAGCAGCTTGGTAGGGGGCGACGGCTACACCTTC. Its protein product is CASSLVGGDGYTF.

This clonotype has a count of ten or more. One end of the junction varies from germline; a read error may be responsible. The chain links TRBV29-1 to TRBJ2-1; TRBD2 matches at 8 bases. CDR1 and CDR2 (germline): SQVTM, ANQGSEA. This CDR3 has 13 amino acids. The CDR3 is CSVSRIPGLGVSF. CDR3 DNA: TGCAGCGTTTCCCGGATTCCGGGACTAGGAGTCTCCTTC.

This clonotype was recorded many times. The DNA of the CDR3 is TGTGCCAGCAGCTTCTCTAGGACACAATCCTACGAGCAGTACTTC. Translated, it gives CASSFSRTQSYEQYF. This chain uses TRBV7-2 with TRBJ2-7, with a weak D call TRBD1 (5 bases). Trimming pared 3 bases from V and 1 base from J, leaving 13 bases between. Germline V gene sequence: CDR1 SGHTA, CDR2 FQGNSA. CDR3 length equals 15 residues.

This clonotype was detected many times. The chain employs TRBV4-3 and TRBJ2-3; 9 bases are a match to TRBD2. Per the germline V gene, CDR1 is LGHNA and CDR2 is YSLEER. Trimming removed 0 bases from V and 4 bases from J; junction bases left unmatched: 5. CDR3 size: 16 residues. DNA for the CDR3: TGCGCCAGCAGCCAAGATCTCGGCGGGAGGGCAGATACGCAGTATTTT. It codes for CASSQDLGGRADTQYF.

This clonotype appeared a few times. The V gene is TRBV7-6, the J gene TRBJ2-7; D remains unclear. From germline, CDR1 is SGHVS and CDR2 FNYEAQ. The V end was cut by 0 bases, the J end by 0 bases, with 6 bases between. The length of the CDR3 is 14 residues. The CDR3 is CASSLAPSSYEQYF. Here the CDR3 DNA reads TGTGCCAGCAGCTTAGCGCCTAGCTCCTACGAGCAGTACTTC.

This clonotype showed up just a few times. The rearrangement links TRBV20-1 to TRBJ2-3; TRBD2 aligns across 7 bases. The trim removed 3 bases at V and 3 bases at J, leaving 9 bases unmatched. This CDR3 spans 15 amino acids. The germline V gene has CDR1 DFQATT and CDR2 SNEGSKA (reference sequence). CDR3 coding DNA: TGCAGTGCTAGTCTGGCGGGAGTTTGGACAGATACGCAGTATTTT. It translates to CSASLAGVWTDTQYF.